This is a list of T cell receptor beta chains from one sample in a study of blood T cell repertoires in COVID-19. The protocol was immunoSEQ multiplex PCR, while the TCRdb copy is restricted to in-frame clones and leaves out a portion. The table records 80,000 or so clones, 89% of them present only once. The sample comprised peripheral blood. These receptors were obtained from a middle-aged man with acute or convalescent COVID-19. Both conserved end residues are part of each CDR3. Fields, in order: V gene, clone size, J gene, D gene, CDR3 DNA, CDR3 protein. The D gene is left open where the match is weak. Size values are once, few and many counts, or a class for expanded clones, and some rows have none.

>TRBV2|.|TRBJ2-7|.
TGTGCCAGCCGAACAGGGCCGTACGAGCAGTACTTC
CASRTGPYEQYF
>TRBV24-1|once|TRBJ1-1|.
TGTGCCACCAGCTTTGGCAGGGACACTGAAGCTTTCTTT
CATSFGRDTEAFF
>TRBV4-1|.|TRBJ1-2|TRBD1
TGCGCCAGCAGCCCCCTAGGGACAGGGGGCGGTTATGGCTACACCTTC
CASSPLGTGGGYGYTF
>TRBV12-5|.|TRBJ2-2|.
TGTGCTAGTGGCCCACCGGGATACCCGAACACCGGGGAGCTGTTTTTT
CASGPPGYPNTGELFF
>TRBV7-6|.|TRBJ1-4|.
TGTGCCAGCAGCTCCGGGGGGGCGGCTAATGAAAAACTGTTTTTT
CASSSGGAANEKLFF
>TRBV9|.|TRBJ1-4|.
TGTGCCAGCAGCGTAGGGGGAGCAACTAATGAAAAACTGTTTTTT
CASSVGGATNEKLFF
>TRBV9|.|TRBJ2-1|TRBD2
TGTGCCAGCAGCATCGGACTAGCGGGACTGTCCTACAATGAGCAGTTCTTC
CASSIGLAGLSYNEQFF
>TRBV24-1|.|TRBJ1-1|TRBD1
TGTGCCACCAGTTCAGGGGGAGACACTGAAGCTTTCTTT
CATSSGGDTEAFF
>TRBV5-5|.|TRBJ1-5|.
TGTGCCAGCAGCTTAAGTAGGACAGACTTTAGCAATCAGCCCCAGCATTTT
CASSLSRTDFSNQPQHF
>TRBV11-2|.|TRBJ2-7|TRBD2
TGTGCCAGCAGCTTAGTGGGAGGGGTCTACGAGCAGTACTTC
CASSLVGGVYEQYF
>TRBV7-2|.|TRBJ2-2|TRBD2
TGTGCCAGCAGATTAACTAGCGGGGGGGCCGGGGAGCTGTTTTTT
CASRLTSGGAGELFF
>TRBV5-8|.|TRBJ1-1|TRBD1
TGTGCCAGCAGCCGGGACAGGATGAACACTGAAGCTTTCTTT
CASSRDRMNTEAFF
>TRBV7-6|.|TRBJ2-2|.
TGTGCCAGCAGGACGTTGGGCTCGAACACCGGGGAGCTGTTTTTT
CASRTLGSNTGELFF
>TRBV28|.|TRBJ2-7|.
TGTGCCAGCAGTTTGGCGGCTAGCGCCTCCTACGAGCAGTACTTC
CASSLAASASYEQYF
>TRBV7-6|.|TRBJ2-1|.
TGTGCCAGCAGCTTAAGGGGGAACAATGAGCAGTTCTTC
CASSLRGNNEQFF
>TRBV6-5|.|TRBJ1-5|TRBD1
TGTGCCAGCAGGACAGGGGTGAGCAATCAGCCCCAGCATTTT
CASRTGVSNQPQHF
>TRBV19|.|TRBJ2-3|TRBD2
TGTGCCAGTAGTCCGGAGGGATCGTTAGGGCGGGGGGCAACAGATACGCAGTATTTT
CASSPEGSLGRGATDTQYF
>TRBV6-6|once|TRBJ1-1|.
TGTGCCAGCAGTTACGGACAGTCTGAAGCTTTCTTT
CASSYGQSEAFF
>TRBV9|.|TRBJ1-6|.
TGTGCCAGCAGCGAAGGGGTAAAAAATTCACCCCTCCACTTT
CASSEGVKNSPLHF
>TRBV11-2|.|TRBJ2-5|TRBD2
TGTGCCAGCAGCTGGGGACTAGCGGGAGTGGAGGAGACCCAGTACTTC
CASSWGLAGVEETQYF
>TRBV24-1|.|TRBJ2-5|.
TGTGCCACCAGTCCCGGGGAGTACCAAGAGACCCAGTACTTC
CATSPGEYQETQYF
>TRBV7-2|few|TRBJ1-1|.
TGTGCCAGCAGCTTAGGAGCAGGAACTGAAGCTTTCTTT
CASSLGAGTEAFF
>TRBV30|.|TRBJ1-6|.
TGTGCCTGGAGCAGGGAAAGATCACCCCTCCACTTT
CAWSRERSPLHF
>TRBV7-9|.|TRBJ2-7|TRBD2
TGTGCCAGCAGCTTAGCCGGGACTAGCGGCTACGAGCAGTACTTC
CASSLAGTSGYEQYF
>TRBV7-2|.|TRBJ1-1|.
TGTGCCAGCAGCCTTACACAGAACACTGAAGCTTTCTTT
CASSLTQNTEAFF
>TRBV7-9|.|TRBJ1-4|TRBD1
TGTGCCAGCAGCCAAGGGGGCGTTAATGAAAAACTGTTTTTT
CASSQGGVNEKLFF
>TRBV5-6|.|TRBJ1-5|TRBD1
TGTGCCAGCAGCTTGAACAGGGGGTTGGCTCAGCCCCAGCATTTT
CASSLNRGLAQPQHF
>TRBV4-3|.|TRBJ1-4|.
TGCGCCAGCAGCAGGACACCGACCGGCTCAACTAATGAAAAACTGTTTTTT
CASSRTPTGSTNEKLFF
>TRBV18|once|TRBJ1-5|.
TGTGCCAGCTCACCAGGGCTCCCTAGCAATCAGCCCCAGCATTTT
CASSPGLPSNQPQHF
>TRBV12-3/TRBV12-4|.|TRBJ2-1|.
TGTGCCAGCAGCCTTGACACCTACAATGAGCAGTTCTTC
CASSLDTYNEQFF
>TRBV4-2|.|TRBJ2-1|TRBD2
TGTGCCAGCAGCCAAGAAAATCCGTCACTAGCGGGGGTCTACGAGCAGTTCTTC
CASSQENPSLAGVYEQFF
>TRBV10-1|.|TRBJ2-1|TRBD1
TGCGCCAGCAGCCGGGACAGTATCGGTGAGCAGTTCTTC
CASSRDSIGEQFF
>TRBV30|few|TRBJ2-1|TRBD1
TGTGCCTGGCGAGGACAGGGGGCTAACGAGCAGTTCTTC
CAWRGQGANEQFF
>TRBV5-1|.|TRBJ1-2|.
TGCGCCAGCAGCTTGGCTGTAGGGGATTATGGCTACACCTTC
CASSLAVGDYGYTF
>TRBV7-8|.|TRBJ2-3|.
TGTGCCAGCAGCCGAGGAGGCAGAGGCACAGATACGCAGTATTTT
CASSRGGRGTDTQYF
>TRBV3-1/TRBV3-2|.|TRBJ2-5|.
TGTGCCAGCAGCCAAGGGCCGGGTCTCCAAGAGACCCAGTACTTC
CASSQGPGLQETQYF
>TRBV7-3|.|TRBJ1-5|TRBD1
TGTGCCAGCAGCCTCACAGGGGGCCAGCCCCAGCATTTT
CASSLTGGQPQHF
>TRBV9|.|TRBJ1-4|.
TGTGCCAGCAGCCCCCGCTCGAGGACAGCTGAAAAACTGTTTTTT
CASSPRSRTAEKLFF
>TRBV19|few|TRBJ1-1|TRBD1
TGTGCCAGTAGTATCCGTCTACCGGGACAGGGGGCCAGGAGTGAAGCTTTCTTT
CASSIRLPGQGARSEAFF
>TRBV11-3|.|TRBJ2-1|.
TGTGCCAGCAGCTTACAGGGGCAGGGAGCCTACAATGAGCAGTTCTTC
CASSLQGQGAYNEQFF
>TRBV7-3|.|TRBJ1-1|.
TGTGCCAGCAGCTTATACAGGAACACTGAAGCTTTCTTT
CASSLYRNTEAFF
>TRBV5-1|.|TRBJ2-7|.
TGCGCCAGCAGCTTCCCGGGGGGCAGTAGCGAGCAGTACTTC
CASSFPGGSSEQYF
>TRBV5-1|.|TRBJ1-2|TRBD1
TGCGCCAGCAGCTCCACCACCTCACAGGGGTCGGGCTACACCTTC
CASSSTTSQGSGYTF
>TRBV3-1/TRBV3-2|.|TRBJ2-2|.
TGTGCCAGCAGCCAAGATCAAGGGGTTAGGAACACCGGGGAGCTGTTTTTT
CASSQDQGVRNTGELFF
>TRBV6-2/TRBV6-3|.|TRBJ2-3|TRBD2
TGTGCCAGCAGTTACGCTAGCGGCGATACGCAGTATTTT
CASSYASGDTQYF
>TRBV7-9|.|TRBJ1-1|.
TGTGCCAGCAGCTTTGTGGACACCCAGGAAGCTTTCTTT
CASSFVDTQEAFF